These 28 T cell receptor beta chains came from one sample sequenced in a study of human T cells and chemical hapten exposure. TCRdb re-analysed the RACE reads in MiXCR, keeping a single row per CDR3 protein. The profile shows tens of thousands of distinct CDR3 sequences, around 10% of them singletons. Time point reported: patch test 2, 6 weeks after DPC sensitization. Indicated treatment: therapeutic diphenylcyclopropenone sensitization with weekly scalp DPC. The sequencing here drew on whole blood, taken in connection with sensitization to the hapten diphenylcyclopropenone (DPC). The source is a woman in her forties or fifties with alopecia areata. Some clones in this sample may be carry-over from other donors' samples.

This clonotype was seen a few times. The chain carries TRBV7-9 and TRBJ2-2, with D maybe TRBD2 (6 bases). CDR1 and CDR2 (germline): SEHNR, FQNEAQ (reference sequence). V was clipped by 1 base and J by 0 bases, with 9 bases between them. The CDR3 sequence is 16 residues long. The CDR3 is CASSLEGRTNTGELFF. The DNA for the CDR3 is TGTGCCAGCAGCTTAGAAGGGAGGACGAACACCGGGGAGCTGTTTTTT.

This chain joins TRBV12-3 or TRBV12-4 and TRBJ1-1; D is ambiguous. This CDR3 spans 14 amino acids. The V gene lost 7 bases and the J gene lost 3 bases, with 15 bases spanning the gap. CDR3 sequence (DNA): TGTGCCAGCAACTATTGGGTCTCGGACACTGAAGCTTTCTTT. Protein product: CASNYWVSDTEAFF.

The V gene is TRBV18, the J gene TRBJ2-2; a possible D gene is TRBD1 (6 bases). Trimming stripped 6 bases from V and 3 bases from J, with 11 bases between. The CDR3 loop spans 14 amino acids. Germline loops: CDR1 KGHSH, CDR2 LQKENI. CDR3: CASSRGEDTGELFF. The CDR3 DNA follows: TGTGCCAGCTCCAGGGGCGAGGACACCGGGGAGCTGTTTTTT.

The V gene is TRBV5-1, the J gene TRBJ1-5; a possible D gene is TRBD1 (5 bases). With 4 bases removed from V and 3 bases from J, the gap between germline ends came to 11 bases. CDR3 size: 14 residues. Per germline, CDR1 SGHRS and CDR2 YFSETQ. CDR3 sequence reads: CASSDSGPNQPQHF. The CDR3 region has the DNA TGCGCCAGCAGCGATTCGGGGCCCAATCAGCCCCAGCATTTT.

This chain joins TRBV12-3 or TRBV12-4 and TRBJ2-5, with D possibly TRBD2 on 6 matching bases. The CDR3 extends over 14 amino acids. V gave up 6 bases and J gave up 6 bases, with 17 bases separating them. The CDR3 region is CASSPSSDMKTQYF. The CDR3 region has the DNA TGTGCCAGCAGCCCATCTAGCGACATGAAGACCCAGTACTTC.

There are a few counts of this clonotype. The chain joins TRBV5-1 to TRBJ2-2, with a possible D match to TRBD2 (6 bases). CDR3 length equals 16 residues. V was cut by 1 base and J by 0 bases, with 10 bases left in between. Germline V gene lookup returns CDR1 SGHRS and CDR2 YFSETQ. The CDR3 coding sequence is TGCGCCAGCAGCTTGTCGGGGGTTCCGAACACCGGGGAGCTGTTTTTT. Translation gives CASSLSGVPNTGELFF.

This clonotype came up many times. V and J are TRBV7-6 and TRBJ1-1; 8 positions match TRBD1. Unmatched junction bases numbered 17, after V lost 4 bases and J lost 1 base. In germline, CDR1 is SGHVS, CDR2 FNYEAQ. This CDR3 has 19 amino acids. This chain's CDR3 is CASSSMGPGTGATNTEAFF. The CDR3 DNA reads as TGTGCCAGCAGCTCCATGGGTCCGGGGACAGGCGCCACGAACACTGAAGCTTTCTTT.

In its sample, this clonotype was seen many times. V gene TRBV12-3 or TRBV12-4 combines with J gene TRBJ1-5; 9 bases agree with TRBD1. The CDR3 is made up of 16 amino acids. V dropped 3 bases and J dropped 3; count of bases not matched to a gene: 6. CDR3 nucleotide sequence: TGTGCCAGCAGTTTCGTGACAGGGGGTCCCAATCAGCCCCAGCATTTT. Protein: CASSFVTGGPNQPQHF.

Judged by abundance, this clonotype is medium-sized. This chain joins TRBV28 and TRBJ1-4; D is undetermined. This CDR3 has 16 amino acids. V was shortened by 6 bases and J by 2 bases, with 16 bases between the two germline ends. Germline V gene data show CDR1 as MDHEN and CDR2 as SYDVKM. Written as DNA, the CDR3 is TGTGCCAGCAGCTCCCTCGAGGGTGGTACTAATGAAAAACTGTTTTTT. Its protein product is CASSSLEGGTNEKLFF.

J is TRBJ2-7 and V is TRBV2, with D tentatively TRBD2 (6 bases). The V gene's germline CDR1 is SNHLY and CDR2 FYNNEI. The CDR3 consists of 13 residues. V lost 10 bases and J lost 0, with 13 bases in between. The CDR3 loop reads CAIRTGSSYEQYF. The DNA of the CDR3 is TGTGCCATCCGGACCGGGAGCTCCTACGAGCAGTACTTC.

This clonotype occurred once. At one end, the junction sequence differs from germline, possibly due to a read error. The chain recombines TRBV7-2 with TRBJ2-2, with D possibly being TRBD1 (6 bases). This CDR3 is 17 amino acids long. CDR1 and CDR2 from the germline V gene are SGHTA and FQGNSA. DNA for the CDR3: TGTGTCAGCAGGGGACCGGGGATAGCAGCGAACACCGGGGAGCTGTTTTTT. Protein sequence: CVSRGPGIAANTGELFF.

The CDR3 protein is CAIKKVDEQFF. Here the CDR3 DNA reads TGTGCCATCAAAAAAGTGGATGAGCAGTTCTTC. This chain joins TRBV10-3 and TRBJ2-1; D is uncertain. Germline V gene lookup returns CDR1 ENHRY and CDR2 SYGVKD. V was shortened by 7 bases and J by 8 bases, with 9 bases between the two germline ends. The length of the CDR3 is 11 residues.

V is TRBV2 and J is TRBJ1-4, with D possibly being TRBD1 (6 bases). Germline V gene lookup returns CDR1 SNHLY and CDR2 FYNNEI. The CDR3 length is 16 residues. V dropped 4 bases and J dropped 8 bases, with 20 bases sitting between them. DNA for the CDR3: TGTGCCAGCAGTGCCGCCGTGCAGGGGCCAGGAGAAAAACTGTTTTTT. It encodes CASSAAVQGPGEKLFF.

J is TRBJ2-2 and V is TRBV5-4; TRBD2 agrees at 8 bases. Looked up from germline, CDR1 is SGHNT and CDR2 is YYREEE (reference sequence). The ends lost 6 bases at V and 5 bases at J; junction bases unmatched: 12. The CDR3 extends over 16 amino acids. Written as DNA, the CDR3 is TGTGCCAGCACCCCCAGGCGCGGGAGGAAAACCGGGGAGCTGTTTTTT. Its translation: CASTPRRGRKTGELFF.

V and J are TRBV7-2 and TRBJ2-5; perhaps TRBD1 as D (5 bases). Trimming removed 1 base from V and 5 bases from J, with 11 bases in between. The CDR3 covers 14 residues. CDR1 is SGHTA and CDR2 is FQGNSA in the germline V gene. CDR3 sequence: CASSLDRLMETQYF. In DNA, the CDR3 is TGTGCCAGCAGCTTAGACAGGCTTATGGAGACCCAGTACTTC.

In this sample, this clonotype turned up many times. The chain joins TRBV7-2 to TRBJ2-1, with a weak D call TRBD2 (6 bases). Trimming cost V 1 base and J 7 bases, with 17 bases left between them. The CDR3 loop spans 16 amino acids. Germline V gene data show CDR1 as SGHTA and CDR2 as FQGNSA. CDR3 nucleotides: TGTGCCAGCAGCTTAGACGGCGGGGCTTTACCGAATGAGCAGTTCTTC. Translating gives CASSLDGGALPNEQFF.

As to this clonotype: This could be a read error, since a much larger clone is one nucleotide away. The rearrangement uses TRBV7-2 and TRBJ2-3, with 13 bases fitting TRBD2. The CDR3 covers 20 residues. Germline assignment: CDR1 SGHTA and CDR2 FQGNSA. V shed 5 bases and J 2 bases; nucleotides not matched to a gene: 16. CDR3: CASSEPLAGGPGTITDTQYF. The DNA of the CDR3 is TGTGCCAGCAGCGAGCCACTAGCGGGAGGGCCTGGAACGATCACAGATACGCAGTATTTT.

This clonotype occurred many times. The junction shows a germline mismatch at one end, possibly a read error. V is TRBV7-9 and J is TRBJ1-1, with D uncertain. The CDR3 totals 8 residues. Germline CDR1 and CDR2: SEHNR and FQNEAQ (reference sequence). The CDR3 protein is CASSPPVF. CDR3 nucleotides: TGTGCCAGCAGCCCTCCGGTCTTT.

This clonotype was seen many times. The J gene is TRBJ1-1, the V gene TRBV15, with 9 bases lining up with TRBD1. V trimming: 4 bases; J trimming: 6 bases; junction bases outside the gene matches: 12. The CDR3 has 16 residues. CDR1 LNHNV and CDR2 YYDKDF come from the germline V gene (reference sequence). This CDR3 is CATSIDPGQGISEAFF. The CDR3 bases are TGTGCCACCAGCATAGATCCCGGACAGGGGATTTCTGAAGCTTTCTTT.

This clonotype was seen many times. The rearrangement joins TRBV19 to TRBJ1-1, with D possibly being TRBD1 (5 bases). Trimming removed 8 bases at V and 3 bases at J, with 16 bases between. CDR1 LNHDA and CDR2 SQIVND come from the germline V gene (reference sequence). The CDR3 is made up of 14 amino acids. CDR3 DNA: TGTGCCAGTCGAAAACCAGGGTCGGACACTGAAGCTTTCTTT. Encoded protein: CASRKPGSDTEAFF.

This clonotype occurred many times. V usage is TRBV20-1 and J usage is TRBJ1-1, with D possibly TRBD1 on 5 matching bases. Germline lookup yields CDR1 DFQATT and CDR2 SNEGSKA (reference sequence). Trimming removed 3 bases at V and 7 bases at J, with 9 bases between. The CDR3 consists of 11 residues. The CDR3 spells CSASHGGEAFF. The CDR3 DNA reads as TGCAGTGCTAGTCACGGGGGTGAAGCTTTCTTT.

In this sample, this clonotype turned up many times. The gene calls are TRBV19 and TRBJ1-5; TRBD1 agrees at 8 bases. Germline trimming cut 6 bases from V and 0 bases from J; bases unmatched to any gene: 4. Germline values: CDR1 LNHDA, CDR2 SQIVND (reference sequence). The CDR3 totals 15 residues. The chain's CDR3 is CASRRTGISNQPQHF. The CDR3 region has the DNA TGTGCCAGTAGGCGGACAGGGATTAGCAATCAGCCCCAGCATTTT.

This clonotype was seen at least ten times. The chain combines TRBV29-1 with TRBJ1-1; 9 bases map to TRBD1. The CDR3 spans 13 residues. Looked up from germline, CDR1 is SQVTM and CDR2 is ANQGSEA. After removal of 4 bases from V and 3 bases from J, the junction contained 3 bases not matched to a gene. CDR3 region: CSVGTGVDTEAFF. In DNA, the CDR3 is TGCAGCGTTGGGACAGGGGTGGACACTGAAGCTTTCTTT.

This clonotype was recorded at least ten times. The rearrangement links TRBV24-1 to TRBJ2-1; no reliable D call. The CDR3 consists of 15 residues. CDR1 is KGHDR and CDR2 is SFDVKD in the germline V gene. Trimming stripped 3 bases from V and 5 bases from J, with 13 bases between. DNA for the CDR3: TGTGCCACCAGTGATCCGGCCGGGTTCCACAATGAGCAGTTCTTC. It yields the protein CATSDPAGFHNEQFF.

This clonotype was counted once. This may be a read error: a much more frequent sequence differs by one nucleotide. The rearrangement links TRBV28 to TRBJ2-7; no clear D gene. This CDR3 spans 13 amino acids. V lost 7 bases to trimming and J lost 2 bases, with 12 bases between them. Germline CDR1 and CDR2: MDHEN and SYDVKM. The CDR3 DNA reads TGTGCCAGCAACATAGCTGCAGCCTACGAGCAGTACTTC. This sequence encodes CASNIAAAYEQYF.

This clonotype showed up just a few times. This chain joins TRBV6-2 or TRBV6-3 and TRBJ2-3, with D uncertain. Germline lookup yields CDR1 MNHEY and CDR2 SVGEGT. The CDR3 is 14 residues long. V lost 5 bases to trimming and J lost 6 bases, with 15 bases between them. This chain's CDR3 is CASSPYSRPDTQYF. In DNA form, the CDR3 reads TGTGCCAGCAGTCCCTATTCCCGCCCGGATACGCAGTATTTT.

This clonotype was detected many times. V and J are TRBV21-1 and TRBJ1-1; TRBD1, the table's D call, was not compared with the DNA. TRBV21-1 is marked as a pseudogene. This CDR3 region has 15 residues. CDR3 nucleotides: TGTGCCAGCAGCAAAGAGGAAGGGGTTGCCCCTGAAGCTTTCTTT. The encoded protein is CASSKEEGVAPEAFF.

The sample holds a few counts of this clonotype. The V and J genes are TRBV28 and TRBJ1-5; a possible D gene is TRBD1 (5 bases). Germline values: CDR1 MDHEN, CDR2 SYDVKM. CDR3 length equals 15 residues. V was shortened by 5 bases and J by 5 bases, with 16 bases between the two germline ends. This chain's CDR3 is CASSPPSGSHQPQHF. The DNA of the CDR3 is TGTGCCAGCAGTCCCCCCTCAGGGTCCCATCAGCCCCAGCATTTT. Full variable domain (rest looked up from reference TRBV28 and TRBJ1-5): DVKVTQSSRYLVKRTGEKVFLECVQDMDHENMFWYRQDPGLGLRLIYFSYDVKMKEKGDIPEGYSVSREKKERFSLILESASTNQTSMYLCASSPPSGSHQPQHFGDGTRLSIL.